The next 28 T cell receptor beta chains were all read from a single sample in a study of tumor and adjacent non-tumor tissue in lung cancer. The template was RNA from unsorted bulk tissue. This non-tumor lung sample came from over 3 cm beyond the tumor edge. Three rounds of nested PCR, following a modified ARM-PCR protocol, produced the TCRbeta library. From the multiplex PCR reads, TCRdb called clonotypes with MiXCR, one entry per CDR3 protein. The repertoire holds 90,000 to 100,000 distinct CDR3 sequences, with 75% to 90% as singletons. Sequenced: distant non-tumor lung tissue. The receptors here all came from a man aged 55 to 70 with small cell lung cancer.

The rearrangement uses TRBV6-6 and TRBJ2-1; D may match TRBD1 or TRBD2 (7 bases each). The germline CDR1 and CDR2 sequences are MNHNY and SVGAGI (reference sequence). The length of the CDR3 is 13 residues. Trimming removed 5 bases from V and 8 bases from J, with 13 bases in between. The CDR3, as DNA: TGTGCCAGCAGTACTCAGGGGGGGTATGAGCAGTTCTTC. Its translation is CASSTQGGYEQFF.

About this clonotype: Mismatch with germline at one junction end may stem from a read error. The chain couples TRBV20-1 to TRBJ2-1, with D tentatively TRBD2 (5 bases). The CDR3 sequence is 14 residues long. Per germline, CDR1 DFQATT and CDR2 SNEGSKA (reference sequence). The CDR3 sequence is CRARDDGLGDEQFF. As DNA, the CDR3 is TGCCGTGCTAGAGATGACGGACTGGGAGATGAGCAGTTCTTC.

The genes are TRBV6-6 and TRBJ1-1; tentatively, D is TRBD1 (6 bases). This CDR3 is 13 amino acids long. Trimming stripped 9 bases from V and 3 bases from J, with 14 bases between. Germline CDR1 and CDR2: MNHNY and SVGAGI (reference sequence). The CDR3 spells CASRTELYTEAFF. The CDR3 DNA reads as TGTGCCAGTAGGACAGAGTTATACACTGAAGCTTTCTTT.

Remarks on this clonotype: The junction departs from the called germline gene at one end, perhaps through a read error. The CDR3 protein is CASSVSVEIQYF. CDR3 sequence (DNA): TGTGCCAGCAGTGTATCGGTAGAGATCCAGTACTTC. This chain connects TRBV12-3 or TRBV12-4 to TRBJ2-5; no reliable D call. The CDR3 totals 12 residues.

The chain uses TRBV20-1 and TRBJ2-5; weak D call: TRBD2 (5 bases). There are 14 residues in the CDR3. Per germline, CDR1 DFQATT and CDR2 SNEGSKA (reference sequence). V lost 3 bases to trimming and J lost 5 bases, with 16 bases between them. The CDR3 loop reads CSASDGLLGETQYF. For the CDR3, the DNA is TGCAGTGCTAGTGATGGCCTACTAGGGGAGACCCAGTACTTC.

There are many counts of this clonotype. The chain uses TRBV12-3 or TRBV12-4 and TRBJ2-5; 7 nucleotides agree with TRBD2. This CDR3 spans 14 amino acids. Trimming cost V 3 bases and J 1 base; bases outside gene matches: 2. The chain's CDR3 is CASSFSSGQETQYF. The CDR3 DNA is TGTGCCAGCAGTTTCTCTAGCGGCCAAGAGACCCAGTACTTC.

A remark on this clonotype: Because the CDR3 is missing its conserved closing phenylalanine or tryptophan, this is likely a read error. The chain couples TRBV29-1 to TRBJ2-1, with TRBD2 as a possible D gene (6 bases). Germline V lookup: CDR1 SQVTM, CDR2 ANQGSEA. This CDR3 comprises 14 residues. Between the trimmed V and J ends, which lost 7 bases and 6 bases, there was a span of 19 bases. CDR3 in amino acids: CSARFGGPINEQFL. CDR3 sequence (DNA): TGCAGCGCGAGGTTCGGGGGTCCTATCAATGAGCAGTTCCTC.

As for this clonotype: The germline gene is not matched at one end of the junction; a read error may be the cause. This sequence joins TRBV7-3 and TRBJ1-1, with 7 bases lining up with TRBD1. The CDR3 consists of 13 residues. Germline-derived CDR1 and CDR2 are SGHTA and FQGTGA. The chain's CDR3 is CASTGQINTEALF. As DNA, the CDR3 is TGTGCCAGCACGGGACAGATCAACACTGAAGCTCTCTTT.

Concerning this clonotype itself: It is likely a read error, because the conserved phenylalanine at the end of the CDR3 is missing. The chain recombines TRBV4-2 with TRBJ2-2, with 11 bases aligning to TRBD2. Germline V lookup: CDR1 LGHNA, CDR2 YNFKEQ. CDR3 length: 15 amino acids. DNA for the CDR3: TGTGTCAGCAGCCGACTAGCGGGATATACCGGGGAGCTGTTTATT. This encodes CVSSRLAGYTGELFI.

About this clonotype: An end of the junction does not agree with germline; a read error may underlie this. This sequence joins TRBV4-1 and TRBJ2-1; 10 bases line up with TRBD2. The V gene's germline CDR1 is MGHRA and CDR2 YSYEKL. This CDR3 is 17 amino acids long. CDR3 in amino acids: CTSSQEASGSSYIEQFF. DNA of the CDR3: TGCACCAGCAGCCAAGAGGCTAGCGGGAGTTCCTACATTGAGCAGTTCTTC.

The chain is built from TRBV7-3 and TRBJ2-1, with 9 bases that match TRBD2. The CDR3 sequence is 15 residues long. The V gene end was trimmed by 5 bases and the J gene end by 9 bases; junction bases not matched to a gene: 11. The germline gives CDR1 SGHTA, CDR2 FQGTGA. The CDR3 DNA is TGTGCCAGCAGCCGCTCAGCGGGAGGAGCTGGTGAGCAGTTCTTC. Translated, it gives CASSRSAGGAGEQFF.

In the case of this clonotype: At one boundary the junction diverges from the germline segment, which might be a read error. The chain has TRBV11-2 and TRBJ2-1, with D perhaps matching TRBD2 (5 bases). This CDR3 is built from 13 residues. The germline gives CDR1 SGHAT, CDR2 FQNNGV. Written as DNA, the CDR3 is TGTGTCAGCAACTTACGAGGGAACAATGAGCAGTTTTTC. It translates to CVSNLRGNNEQFF.

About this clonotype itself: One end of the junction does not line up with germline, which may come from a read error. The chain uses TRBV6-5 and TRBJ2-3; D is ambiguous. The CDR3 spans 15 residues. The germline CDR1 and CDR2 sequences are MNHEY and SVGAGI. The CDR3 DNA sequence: TGTGTCAGCAGTTACTCGAGTAGCCGACTAGATACGCAGTATTTT. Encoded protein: CVSSYSSSRLDTQYF.

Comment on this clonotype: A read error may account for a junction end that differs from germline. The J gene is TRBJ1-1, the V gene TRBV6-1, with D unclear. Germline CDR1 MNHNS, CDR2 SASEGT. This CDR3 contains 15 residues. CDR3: CASGEPLVGNTEAFF. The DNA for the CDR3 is TGTGCCAGCGGTGAACCCCTTGTGGGAAACACTGAAGCTTTCTTT.

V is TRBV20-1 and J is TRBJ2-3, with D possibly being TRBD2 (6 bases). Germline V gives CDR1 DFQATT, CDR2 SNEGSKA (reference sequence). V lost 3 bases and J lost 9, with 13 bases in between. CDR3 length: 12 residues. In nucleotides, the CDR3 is TGCAGTGCTAGGCTAACGGGAGACACGCAGTATTTT. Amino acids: CSARLTGDTQYF.

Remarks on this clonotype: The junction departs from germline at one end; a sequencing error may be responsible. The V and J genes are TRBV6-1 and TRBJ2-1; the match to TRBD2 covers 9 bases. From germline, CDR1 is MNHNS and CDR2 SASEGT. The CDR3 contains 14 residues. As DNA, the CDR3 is TGTGTCGGCATCTTTAGCGGGAGTAGGAATGAGCAGCTCTTC. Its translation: CVGIFSGSRNEQLF.

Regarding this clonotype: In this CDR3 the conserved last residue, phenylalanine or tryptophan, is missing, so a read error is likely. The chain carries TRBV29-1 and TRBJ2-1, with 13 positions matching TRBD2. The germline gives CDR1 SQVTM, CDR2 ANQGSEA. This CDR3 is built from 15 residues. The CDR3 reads CIVVLLAGGYNEQFI. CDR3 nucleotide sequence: TGCATCGTCGTTTTACTAGCGGGAGGGTACAATGAGCAGTTCATC.

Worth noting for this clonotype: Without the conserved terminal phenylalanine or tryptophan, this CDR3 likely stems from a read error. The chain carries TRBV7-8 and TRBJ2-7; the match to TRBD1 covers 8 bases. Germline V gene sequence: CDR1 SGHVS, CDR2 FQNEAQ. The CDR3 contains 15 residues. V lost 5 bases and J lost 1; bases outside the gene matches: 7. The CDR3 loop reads CASSQGQGVSYEQYL. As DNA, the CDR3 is TGTGCCAGCAGCCAAGGACAGGGAGTTTCCTACGAGCAGTACTTA.

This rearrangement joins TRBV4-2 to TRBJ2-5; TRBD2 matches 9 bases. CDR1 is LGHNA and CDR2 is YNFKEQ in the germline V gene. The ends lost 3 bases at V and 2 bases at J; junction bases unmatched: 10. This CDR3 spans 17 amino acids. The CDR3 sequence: CASSHGNGGGGQETQYF. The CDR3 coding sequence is TGTGCCAGCAGCCATGGAAATGGCGGGGGGGGGCAAGAGACCCAGTACTTC.

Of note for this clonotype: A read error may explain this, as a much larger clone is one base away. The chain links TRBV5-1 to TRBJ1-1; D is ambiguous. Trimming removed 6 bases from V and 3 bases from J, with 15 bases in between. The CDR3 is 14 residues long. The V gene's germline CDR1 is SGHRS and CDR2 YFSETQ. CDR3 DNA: TGCGCCAGCACATTAGTGCAGGAGGACACTGAAGCTTTCTTT. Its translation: CASTLVQEDTEAFF.

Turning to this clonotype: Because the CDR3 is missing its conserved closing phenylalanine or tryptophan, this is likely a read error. This CDR3 reads CASSSGDYNNKQFS. The CDR3 DNA is TGTGCCAGCAGTTCCGGGGACTACAACAATAAGCAGTTCTCC. The V call is TRBV12-3 or TRBV12-4, the J call TRBJ2-1; TRBD2 matches at 7 bases. This CDR3 spans 14 amino acids.

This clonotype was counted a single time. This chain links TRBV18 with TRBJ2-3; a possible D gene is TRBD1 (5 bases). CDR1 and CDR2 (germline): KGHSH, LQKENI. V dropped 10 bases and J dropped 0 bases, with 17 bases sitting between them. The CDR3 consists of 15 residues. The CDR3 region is CATSTGHGSTDTQYF. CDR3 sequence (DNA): TGTGCCACCTCGACCGGACATGGTAGCACAGATACGCAGTATTTT.

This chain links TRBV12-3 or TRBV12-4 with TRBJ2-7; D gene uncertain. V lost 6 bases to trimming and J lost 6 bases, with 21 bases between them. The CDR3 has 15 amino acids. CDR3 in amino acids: CASSWAHQGYCEQYF. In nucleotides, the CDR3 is TGTGCCAGCAGCTGGGCCCACCAAGGGTACTGCGAGCAGTACTTC.

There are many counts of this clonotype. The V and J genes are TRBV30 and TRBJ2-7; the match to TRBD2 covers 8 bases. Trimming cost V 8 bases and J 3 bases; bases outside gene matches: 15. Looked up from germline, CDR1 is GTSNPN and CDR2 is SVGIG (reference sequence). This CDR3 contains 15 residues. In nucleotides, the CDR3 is TGTGCCGGACGCGGAAGCGGGAGAGGGGTCTACGAGCAGTACGTC. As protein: CAGRGSGRGVYEQYV.

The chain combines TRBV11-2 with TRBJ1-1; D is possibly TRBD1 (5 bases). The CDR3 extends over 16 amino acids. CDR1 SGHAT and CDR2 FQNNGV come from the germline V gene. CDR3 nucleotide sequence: TGTACCAATCTACAGCCATGGCGGGGGTTAAACACTGAAGCTTTCTTT. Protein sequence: CTNLQPWRGLNTEAFF.

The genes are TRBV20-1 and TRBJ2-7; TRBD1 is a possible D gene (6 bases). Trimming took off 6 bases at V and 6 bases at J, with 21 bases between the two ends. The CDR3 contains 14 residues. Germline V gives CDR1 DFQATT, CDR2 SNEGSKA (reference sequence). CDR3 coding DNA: TGCAGTGCCGAGCTGGGACAATGCTCCCCCGAGCAGTACTTC. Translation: CSAELGQCSPEQYF.

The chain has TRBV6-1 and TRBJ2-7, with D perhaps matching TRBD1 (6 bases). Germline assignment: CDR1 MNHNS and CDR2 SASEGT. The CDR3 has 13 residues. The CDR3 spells CASSANRELERYV. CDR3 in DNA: TGTGCCAGCAGTGCAAACAGGGAACTCGAGCGGTATGTC.

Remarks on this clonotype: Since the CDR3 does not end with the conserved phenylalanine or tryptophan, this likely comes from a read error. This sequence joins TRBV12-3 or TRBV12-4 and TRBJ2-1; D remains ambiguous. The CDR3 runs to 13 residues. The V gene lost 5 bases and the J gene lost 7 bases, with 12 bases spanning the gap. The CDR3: CASSQLKGNEQFI. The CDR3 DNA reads TGTGCCAGCAGTCAGTTGAAGGGAAATGAGCAGTTCATC.